This T cell receptor (beta chain) is from a study of blood T cells in healthy people across ages. Through a sample-barcoded 5' primer and a J-beta primer mix, a second PCR was run for roughly 6 to 11 cycles. MiXCR, applied by TCRdb to the 5' RACE reads, yields one record per CDR3 protein. Of 600,000 or so distinct CDR3 sequences detected, around a fifth appear once; the ten largest clones hold about 3.6%. Germline V gene data show CDR1 as DFQATT and CDR2 as SNEGSKA (reference sequence). The CDR3 contains 14 residues. Trimming took 5 bases from V and 0 from J, leaving 10 bases between them. This chain links TRBV20-1 with TRBJ1-4; D is unclear. The clonotype comes from a man between 65 and 85 years old in good health. The sequencing input was blood. The CDR3 loop reads CSAVGSATNEKLFF. The CDR3 bases are TGCAGTGCTGTTGGCAGTGCAACTAATGAAAAACTGTTTTTT.